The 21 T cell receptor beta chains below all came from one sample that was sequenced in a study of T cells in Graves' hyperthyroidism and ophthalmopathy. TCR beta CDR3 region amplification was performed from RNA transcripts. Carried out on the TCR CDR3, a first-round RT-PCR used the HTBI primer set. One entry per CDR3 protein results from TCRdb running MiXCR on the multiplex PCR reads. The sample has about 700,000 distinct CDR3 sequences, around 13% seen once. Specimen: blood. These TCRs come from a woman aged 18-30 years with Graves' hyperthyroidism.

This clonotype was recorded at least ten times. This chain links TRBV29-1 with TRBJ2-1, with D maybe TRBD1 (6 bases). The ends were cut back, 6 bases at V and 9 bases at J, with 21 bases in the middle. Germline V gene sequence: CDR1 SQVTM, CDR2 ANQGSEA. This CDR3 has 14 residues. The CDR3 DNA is TGCAGCGTCGCACCCAGGGGAGAGGTGGGTGAGCAGTTCTTC. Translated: CSVAPRGEVGEQFF.

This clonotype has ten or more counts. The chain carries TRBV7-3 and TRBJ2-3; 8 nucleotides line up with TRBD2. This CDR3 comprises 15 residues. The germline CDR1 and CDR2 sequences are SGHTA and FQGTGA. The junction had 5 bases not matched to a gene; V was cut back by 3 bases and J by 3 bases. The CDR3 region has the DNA TGTGCCAGCAGCTTCACCGGACTAGCTACAGATACGCAGTATTTT. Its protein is CASSFTGLATDTQYF.

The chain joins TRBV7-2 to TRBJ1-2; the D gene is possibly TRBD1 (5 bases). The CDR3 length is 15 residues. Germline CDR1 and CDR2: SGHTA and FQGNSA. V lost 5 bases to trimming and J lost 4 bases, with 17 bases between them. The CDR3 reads CASSLEWGPSYGYTF. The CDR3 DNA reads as TGTGCCAGCAGCCTTGAATGGGGCCCCTCCTATGGCTACACCTTC.

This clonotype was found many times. This CDR3 reads CASRSQLMNTEAFF. The CDR3 coding sequence is TGTGCCAGCAGGAGCCAGCTAATGAACACTGAAGCTTTCTTT. The gene calls are TRBV6-1 and TRBJ1-1; D unresolved. This CDR3 has 14 amino acids. V lost 6 bases and J lost 0, with 11 bases in between. Germline lookup yields CDR1 MNHNS and CDR2 SASEGT.

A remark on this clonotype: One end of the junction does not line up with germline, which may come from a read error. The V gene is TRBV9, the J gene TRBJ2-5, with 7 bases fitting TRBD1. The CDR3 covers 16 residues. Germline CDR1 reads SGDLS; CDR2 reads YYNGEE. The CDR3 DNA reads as TGTGCCAGCAGCGTAGAAGGGGAAGGGGGCCAAGGGACCCAGTACTTC. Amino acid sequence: CASSVEGEGGQGTQYF.

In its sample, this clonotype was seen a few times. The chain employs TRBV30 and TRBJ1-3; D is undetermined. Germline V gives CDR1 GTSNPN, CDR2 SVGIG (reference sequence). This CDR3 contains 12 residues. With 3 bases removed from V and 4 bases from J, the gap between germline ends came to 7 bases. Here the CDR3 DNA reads TGTGCCTGGAGGACATCGGGAAACACCATATATTTT. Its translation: CAWRTSGNTIYF.

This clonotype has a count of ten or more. The CDR3 protein is CASSGQVYNEQFF. CDR3 sequence (DNA): TGTGCCAGTAGTGGACAGGTCTACAATGAGCAGTTCTTC. The chain uses TRBV19 and TRBJ2-1; TRBD1 matches 7 bases. V trimming: 5 bases; J trimming: 3 bases; junction bases outside the gene matches: 1. Germline CDR1 and CDR2: LNHDA and SQIVND (reference sequence). The CDR3 runs to 13 residues.

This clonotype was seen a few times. This CDR3 reads CASSWDSPNEQFF. The CDR3 nucleotides are TGTGCCAGCAGCTGGGACAGTCCCAATGAGCAGTTCTTC. The chain joins TRBV5-6 to TRBJ2-1; 7 bases are a match to TRBD1. V was clipped by 3 bases and J by 6 bases; unmatched bases: 3. The germline CDR1 and CDR2 sequences are SGHDT and YYEEEE. The CDR3 runs to 13 residues.

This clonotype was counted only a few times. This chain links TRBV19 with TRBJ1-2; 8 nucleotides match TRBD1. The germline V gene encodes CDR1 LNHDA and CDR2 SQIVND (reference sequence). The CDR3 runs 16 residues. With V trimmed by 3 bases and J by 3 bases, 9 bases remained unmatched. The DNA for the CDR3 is TGTGCCAGTAGTATGGGGGGCAGGGGGCAGGACTATGGCTACACCTTC. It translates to CASSMGGRGQDYGYTF.

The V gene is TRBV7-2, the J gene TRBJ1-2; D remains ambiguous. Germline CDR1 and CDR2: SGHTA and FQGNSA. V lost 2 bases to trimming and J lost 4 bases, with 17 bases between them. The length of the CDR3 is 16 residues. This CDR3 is CASSLSGISGPYGYTF. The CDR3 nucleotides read TGTGCCAGCAGCTTATCAGGCATCTCGGGCCCCTATGGCTACACCTTC.

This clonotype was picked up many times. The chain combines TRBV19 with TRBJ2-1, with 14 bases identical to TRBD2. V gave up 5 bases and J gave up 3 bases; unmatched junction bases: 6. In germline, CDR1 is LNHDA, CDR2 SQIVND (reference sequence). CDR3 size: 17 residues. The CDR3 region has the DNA TGTGCCAGTAGTGTGGGACTAGCGGGAGTGTTCTACAATGAGCAGTTCTTC. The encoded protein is CASSVGLAGVFYNEQFF. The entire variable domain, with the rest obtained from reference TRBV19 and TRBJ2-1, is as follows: DGGITQSPKYLFRKEGQNVTLSCEQNLNHDAMYWYRQDPGQGLRLIYYSQIVNDFQKGDIAEGYSVSREKKESFPLTVTSAQKNPTAFYLCASSVGLAGVFYNEQFFGPGTRLTVL.

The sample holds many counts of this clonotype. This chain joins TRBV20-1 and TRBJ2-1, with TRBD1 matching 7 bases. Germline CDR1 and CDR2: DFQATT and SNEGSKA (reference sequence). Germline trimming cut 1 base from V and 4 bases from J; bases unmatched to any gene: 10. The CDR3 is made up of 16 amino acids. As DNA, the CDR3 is TGCAGTGCTAGAGTGACCGGGACAGCGACATACAATGAGCAGTTCTTC. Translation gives CSARVTGTATYNEQFF.

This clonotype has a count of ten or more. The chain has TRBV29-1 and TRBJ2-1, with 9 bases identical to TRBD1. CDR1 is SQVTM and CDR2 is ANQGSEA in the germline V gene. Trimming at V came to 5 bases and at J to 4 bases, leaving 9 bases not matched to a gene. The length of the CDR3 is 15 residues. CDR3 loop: CSVLMRDRVYNEQFF. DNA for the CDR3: TGCAGCGTTTTGATGCGGGACAGGGTGTACAATGAGCAGTTCTTC.

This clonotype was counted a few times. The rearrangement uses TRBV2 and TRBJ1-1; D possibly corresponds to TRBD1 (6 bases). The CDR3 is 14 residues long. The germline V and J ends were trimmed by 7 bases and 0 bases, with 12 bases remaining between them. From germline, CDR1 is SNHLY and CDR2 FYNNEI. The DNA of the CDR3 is TGTGCCAGCACCGGACAGAGGATGAACACTGAAGCTTTCTTT. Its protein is CASTGQRMNTEAFF.

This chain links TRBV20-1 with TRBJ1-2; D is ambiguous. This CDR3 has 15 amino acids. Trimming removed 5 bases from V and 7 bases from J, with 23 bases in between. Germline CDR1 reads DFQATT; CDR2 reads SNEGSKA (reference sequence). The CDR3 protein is CSAAPPSRLKLGYTF. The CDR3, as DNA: TGCAGTGCTGCACCCCCCTCGCGACTTAAACTTGGCTACACCTTC.

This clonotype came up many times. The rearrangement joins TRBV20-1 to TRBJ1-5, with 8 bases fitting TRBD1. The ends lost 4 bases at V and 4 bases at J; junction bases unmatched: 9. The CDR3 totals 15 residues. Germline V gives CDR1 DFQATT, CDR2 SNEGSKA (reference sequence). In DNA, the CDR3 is TGCAGTGCTACTATCACAGGGGGTAGGAATCAGCCCCAGCATTTT. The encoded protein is CSATITGGRNQPQHF.

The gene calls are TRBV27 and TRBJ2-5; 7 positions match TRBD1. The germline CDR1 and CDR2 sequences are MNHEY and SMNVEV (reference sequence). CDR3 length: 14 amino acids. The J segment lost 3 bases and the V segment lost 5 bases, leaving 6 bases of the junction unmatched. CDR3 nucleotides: TGTGCCAGCAGTCTACAGGGGTCTAAAGAGACCCAGTACTTC. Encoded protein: CASSLQGSKETQYF.

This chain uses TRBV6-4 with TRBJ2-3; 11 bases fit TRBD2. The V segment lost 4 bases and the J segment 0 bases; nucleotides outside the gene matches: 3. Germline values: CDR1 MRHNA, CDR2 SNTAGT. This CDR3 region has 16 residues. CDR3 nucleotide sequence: TGTGCCAGCAGTGTTACTAGCGGGAGCAGCACAGATACGCAGTATTTT. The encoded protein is CASSVTSGSSTDTQYF.

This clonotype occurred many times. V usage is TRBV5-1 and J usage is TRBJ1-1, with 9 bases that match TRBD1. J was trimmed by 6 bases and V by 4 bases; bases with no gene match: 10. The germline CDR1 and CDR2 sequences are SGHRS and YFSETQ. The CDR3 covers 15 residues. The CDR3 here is CASSASGQGISEAFF. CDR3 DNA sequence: TGCGCCAGCAGCGCCTCGGGACAGGGTATCTCTGAAGCTTTCTTT.

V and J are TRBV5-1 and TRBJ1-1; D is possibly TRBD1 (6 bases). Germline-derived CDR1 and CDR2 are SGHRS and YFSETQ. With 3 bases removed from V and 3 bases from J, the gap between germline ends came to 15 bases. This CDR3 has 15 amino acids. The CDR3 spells CASSWDRDTYTEAFF. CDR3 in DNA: TGCGCCAGCAGCTGGGACCGGGACACATACACTGAAGCTTTCTTT. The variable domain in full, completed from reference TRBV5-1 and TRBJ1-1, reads KAGVTQTPRYLIKTRGQQVTLSCSPISGHRSVSWYQQTPGQGLQFLFEYFSETQRNKGNFPGRFSGRQFSNSRSEMNVSTLELGDSALYLCASSWDRDTYTEAFFGQGTRLTVV.

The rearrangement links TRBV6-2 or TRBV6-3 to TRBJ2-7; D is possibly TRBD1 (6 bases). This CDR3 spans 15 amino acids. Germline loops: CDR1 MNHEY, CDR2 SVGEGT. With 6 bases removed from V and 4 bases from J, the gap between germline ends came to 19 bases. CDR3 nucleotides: TGTGCCAGCAGCGACCGGGACCTGGGACAATACGAGCAGTACTTC. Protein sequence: CASSDRDLGQYEQYF.